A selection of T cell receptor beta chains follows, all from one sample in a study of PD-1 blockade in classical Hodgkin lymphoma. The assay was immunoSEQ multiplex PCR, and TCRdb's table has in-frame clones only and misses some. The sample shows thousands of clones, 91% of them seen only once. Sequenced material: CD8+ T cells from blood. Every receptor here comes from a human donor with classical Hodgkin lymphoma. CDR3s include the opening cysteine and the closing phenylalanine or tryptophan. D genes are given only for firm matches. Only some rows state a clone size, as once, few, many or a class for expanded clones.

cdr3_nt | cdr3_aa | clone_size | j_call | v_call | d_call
TGTGCCAGCAGTTACCCGGATCAGCCCCAGCATTTT | CASSYPDQPQHF | . | TRBJ1-5 | TRBV6-5 | .
TGCGCCAGCAGCTTGGTAATAGACAACACCGGGGAGCTGTTTTTT | CASSLVIDNTGELFF | . | TRBJ2-2 | TRBV5-1 | .
TGCGCCAGCAGCCAAGATACCCACGGCTCTAACTATGGCTACACCTTC | CASSQDTHGSNYGYTF | once | TRBJ1-2 | TRBV4-3 | .
TGCGCCAGCAGCCAAGACAGGGTCCCCACCTCTGGGGCCAACGTCCTGACTTTC | CASSQDRVPTSGANVLTF | . | TRBJ2-6 | TRBV4-1 | .
TGTGCCAGCAGTTTATCGGGCGAGAACACTGAAGCTTTCTTT | CASSLSGENTEAFF | . | TRBJ1-1 | TRBV27 | .
TGTGCCAGCAGCTCGACAGGGACAGATACGCAGTATTTT | CASSSTGTDTQYF | . | TRBJ2-3 | TRBV11-2 | TRBD1
TGCGCCAGCAGCGATAAATTGGTCAACGTCCTGACTTTC | CASSDKLVNVLTF | . | TRBJ2-6 | TRBV4-1 | .
TGTGCCAGCAGCTTGGGTGGGGGGAACTACGAGCAGTACTTC | CASSLGGGNYEQYF | . | TRBJ2-7 | TRBV5-6 | .
TGCGCCAGCAGTGAAACCACGTTAGCGGGAGGGCCTGAAGATACGCAGTATTTT | CASSETTLAGGPEDTQYF | . | TRBJ2-3 | TRBV10-1 | TRBD2
TGTGCCAGCAGCTTGGGCAGGGGGCTAGATACGCAGTATTTT | CASSLGRGLDTQYF | . | TRBJ2-3 | TRBV5-4 | TRBD1
TGCAGCGTTGAAGATCCCGACAGGGAGCTATCCTACACCTTC | CSVEDPDRELSYTF | . | TRBJ1-2 | TRBV29-1 | TRBD1
TGTGCCAGTATGGAGGGACTAGCGGGGGGTGGGCAGTTCTTC | CASMEGLAGGGQFF | . | TRBJ2-1 | TRBV19 | TRBD2
TGCGCCAGCAGCCAAGGTCTTACAGGGGCGGGGGGGGAGACCCAGTACTTC | CASSQGLTGAGGETQYF | . | TRBJ2-5 | TRBV4-1 | TRBD2
TGTGCCAGCAGTGAAGGACAGAGCTCCTATAATTCACCCCTCCACTTT | CASSEGQSSYNSPLHF | . | TRBJ1-6 | TRBV6-1 | .
TGTGCCAGCAGCACCCGCGCTAACGACCCAGGCAGGGAGACCCAGTACTTC | CASSTRANDPGRETQYF | . | TRBJ2-5 | TRBV13 | .